The clone carrying this T cell receptor beta chain was counted at least ten times. Germline and junction disagree at one end, which may indicate a read error. This CDR3 has 14 residues. Looked up from germline, CDR1 is SGDLS and CDR2 is YYNGEE. The entry originates in a study of T cells in Graves' hyperthyroidism and ophthalmopathy. TCR beta CDR3 regions were amplified from RNA. A first-round RT-PCR of the TCR CDR3 used the HTBI primer set. Via MiXCR, TCRdb re-called the multiplex PCR reads, giving one row per CDR3 protein. This table has around 450,000 distinct CDR3 sequences, about a sixth appearing once.

This chain joins TRBV9 and TRBJ2-3, with 10 bases fitting TRBD2. The sequencing input was blood. This TCR was recovered from a woman younger than 30 with Graves' hyperthyroidism. The CDR3 region has the DNA TGTGCCAGCACCGTAGCGGGAGGTCCCAATACGCAGTATTTT. This codes for CASTVAGGPNTQYF.